This T cell receptor (beta chain) comes out of a study of T-cell reconstitution after alpha-beta-depleted transplantation in children. Germline values: CDR1 SGHRS, CDR2 YFSETQ. The length of the CDR3 is 15 residues. Between the trimmed V and J ends, which lost 5 bases and 2 bases, there was a span of 17 bases. Preparation of the TCRbeta library involved a method that used unique molecular identifiers. Each CDR3 protein gets one entry after TCRdb re-called the PCR reads with MiXCR. The sample has 170,000 or so distinct CDR3 sequences, about 6.8% seen once. This clonotype showed up just a few times. V usage is TRBV5-1 and J usage is TRBJ2-7; D may match TRBD1 or TRBD2 (6 bases each). The clonotype originates from a human donor who donated a stem cell graft to a child with Wiskott-Aldrich syndrome. The sample in question was PBMCs from the stem cell graft donor, obtained from the stem cell graft. The CDR3 DNA reads as TGCGCCAGCAGGCGGGACACCACGGGGGCCTACGAGCAGTACTTC. Its translation: CASRRDTTGAYEQYF.